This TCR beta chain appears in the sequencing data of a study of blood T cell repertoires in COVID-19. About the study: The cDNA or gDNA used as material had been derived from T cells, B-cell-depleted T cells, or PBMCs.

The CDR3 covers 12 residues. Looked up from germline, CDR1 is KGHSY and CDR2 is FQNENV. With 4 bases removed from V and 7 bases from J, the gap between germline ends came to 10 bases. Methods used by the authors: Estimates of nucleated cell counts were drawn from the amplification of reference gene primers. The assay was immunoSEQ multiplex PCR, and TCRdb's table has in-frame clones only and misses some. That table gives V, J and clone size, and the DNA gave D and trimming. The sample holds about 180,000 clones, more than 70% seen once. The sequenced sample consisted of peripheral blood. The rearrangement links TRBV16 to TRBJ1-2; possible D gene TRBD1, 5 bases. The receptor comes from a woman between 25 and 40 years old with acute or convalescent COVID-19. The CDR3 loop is CASSRGLSGYTF. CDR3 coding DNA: TGTGCCAGCAGCCGGGGACTCTCTGGCTACACCTTC.